This T cell receptor beta chain originates from a study of post-analysis software for immune sequencing data (dated by TCRdb to about 2015). The study in broad terms: The recorded disease courses included relapsing-remitting, secondary progressive and progressive-relapsing multiple sclerosis, and some patients had no subtype annotation. The multiple sclerosis patient repertoires were compared with about a dozen previously published healthy control repertoires from donors aged about 6 to 26 years. A subset of samples was prepared in parallel using single-end sample barcoding, then pooled and co-amplified after Illumina adapter ligation.

Broader findings and caveats from the paper: Significantly higher frequencies in patients than in controls were found for about five TRBV segments, including TRBV5-6, TRBV5-1 and TRBV20-1. When samples were clustered directly using the F measure, samples prepared in the same batch co-clustered strongly, which prompted a batch-effect correction. The multiple sclerosis patient group was slightly younger than the control group. Compared with controls, multiple sclerosis patients had significantly lower normalized Chao1 diversity, a finding suggesting substantial peripheral T-cell clonal expansion.

To demonstrate the VDJtools post-analysis software, the study profiled TCR beta repertoires from the peripheral blood of some 13 young patients with multiple sclerosis. The multiple sclerosis patients were children and adolescents between 6 and 15 years of age. For this chain, trimming is 2 bases at the V end and 4 bases at the J end, and the number of junction bases without a gene match is 10. The CDR3, cysteine through phenylalanine, is 16 amino acids long. Left in the record is the CDR3 DNA by itself, 48 bases read in frame from the first base. CDR1 and CDR2, looked up from the germline V gene, are SQVTM and ANQGSEA. The library was obtained by PCR. Sequencing instrument: Illumina HiSeq 2500. To reduce PCR and sequencing biases, unique molecular identifiers were built into the TCR beta cDNA libraries. Around 500,000 cDNA molecules were obtained for every 1 to 10 million input T cells, so each molecule roughly corresponded to one T cell. The same protocol used for the earlier healthy control dataset was applied to prepare and sequence the patient libraries. Within a given batch, samples were prepared together, multiplexed and sequenced on the same HiSeq lane. In the source study's methods: MIGEC was used to process the raw barcoded reads, and molecular identifier groups with only a single read were discarded before consensus assembly and CDR3 extraction. Clonotype tables were post-analysed with VDJtools, and diversity was normalized by down-sampling all datasets to the smallest sample size. Repertoire overlap clustering matched CDR3 amino acid but not nucleotide sequences to correct batch-related cross-sample contamination. TCRdb itself trimmed the public reads at Q25 with fastp, ran MiXCR and retained productive beta chains. One record per CDR3 amino acid sequence lists the most common genes and DNA. The V and J calls reflect TCRdb's pipeline rather than the authors' work. The sample table contains roughly 670,000 distinct CDR3 sequences; only one count was recorded for roughly three fifths of them. 11% of the sample goes to the ten largest clones.

As regards this clonotype: No antigen is known for it. There are no base qualities to consult, and no much larger clone falls within one base.

The TCR was taken from a girl aged 2-10 years with multiple sclerosis. Specimen: blood. The V gene is TRBV29-1 and the J gene is TRBJ2-2, with TRBD1 matching 7 junction bases. The CDR3 protein: CSVETEGALSTGELFF. The nucleotides are TGCAGCGTTGAAACAGAGGGGGCGCTTTCCACCGGGGAGCTGTTTTTT.